This T cell receptor (beta chain) was profiled in a study of T cells in Graves' hyperthyroidism and ophthalmopathy. Whole-study results and caveats: Most thyroid clonotypes with frequency above 0.001 were detected in blood.

The CDR3 consists of 14 residues. Germline V gives CDR1 SQVTM, CDR2 ANQGSEA. V dropped 3 bases and J dropped 8; count of bases not matched to a gene: 11. This clonotype was recorded at least ten times. The antigen is unknown. Authors of the study amplified TCR beta CDR3 regions from RNA transcripts. First-round RT-PCR with HTBI primers amplified the TCR CDR3 region. One entry per CDR3 protein results from TCRdb running MiXCR on the multiplex PCR reads. The table shows 350,000 to 450,000 distinct CDR3 sequences, with about 17% occurring only once. PBMCs came from around 10 ml fresh peripheral blood. This receptor was taken from a woman younger than 45 with Graves' hyperthyroidism that later progressed to Graves' ophthalmopathy. Source material: blood. The gene calls are TRBV29-1 and TRBJ1-2, with TRBD1 matching over 8 bases. CDR3 sequence (DNA): TGCAGCGTTGACCCATTCGGACAGGGTGGCGGCTACACCTTC. As protein: CSVDPFGQGGGYTF.